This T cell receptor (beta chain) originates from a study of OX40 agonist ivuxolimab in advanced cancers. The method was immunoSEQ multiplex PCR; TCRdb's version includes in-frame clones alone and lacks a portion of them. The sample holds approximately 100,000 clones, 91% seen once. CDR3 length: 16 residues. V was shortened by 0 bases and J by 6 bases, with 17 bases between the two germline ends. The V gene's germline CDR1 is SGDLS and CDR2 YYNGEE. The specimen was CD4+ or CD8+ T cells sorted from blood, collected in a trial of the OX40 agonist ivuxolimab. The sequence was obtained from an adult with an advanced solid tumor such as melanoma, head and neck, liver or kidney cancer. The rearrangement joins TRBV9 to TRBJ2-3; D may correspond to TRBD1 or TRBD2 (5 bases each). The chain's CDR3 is CASSVELGDRHDTQYF. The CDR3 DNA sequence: TGTGCCAGCAGCGTAGAATTGGGGGACCGGCACGATACGCAGTATTTT.